This TCR beta chain was sequenced during a study of Graves' ophthalmopathy and Graves' hyperthyroidism. Pregnant or lactating patients and those with other autoimmune diseases or uncontrolled infections were excluded. This CDR3 has 15 amino acids. The germline CDR1 and CDR2 sequences are MGHRA and YSYEKL. The J segment lost 4 bases and the V segment lost 5 bases, leaving 6 bases of the junction unmatched. TCR beta CDR3 amplification used RNA transcripts. Amplification began with first-round RT-PCR using HTBI primers, then second-round multiplex PCR was performed. MiXCR, run by TCRdb on the multiplex PCR reads, gives a single entry per CDR3 protein. The sample has over 450,000 distinct CDR3 sequences, 14% seen once.

The sequencing sample was made of blood. The sequence was obtained from a woman aged 25 to 45 with Graves' ophthalmopathy. The V gene is TRBV4-1, the J gene TRBJ2-5, with TRBD2 identical over 11 bases. The CDR3: CASSTSGRGVETQYF. The CDR3 region has the DNA TGCGCCAGCAGCACTAGCGGGAGAGGGGTAGAGACCCAGTACTTC.